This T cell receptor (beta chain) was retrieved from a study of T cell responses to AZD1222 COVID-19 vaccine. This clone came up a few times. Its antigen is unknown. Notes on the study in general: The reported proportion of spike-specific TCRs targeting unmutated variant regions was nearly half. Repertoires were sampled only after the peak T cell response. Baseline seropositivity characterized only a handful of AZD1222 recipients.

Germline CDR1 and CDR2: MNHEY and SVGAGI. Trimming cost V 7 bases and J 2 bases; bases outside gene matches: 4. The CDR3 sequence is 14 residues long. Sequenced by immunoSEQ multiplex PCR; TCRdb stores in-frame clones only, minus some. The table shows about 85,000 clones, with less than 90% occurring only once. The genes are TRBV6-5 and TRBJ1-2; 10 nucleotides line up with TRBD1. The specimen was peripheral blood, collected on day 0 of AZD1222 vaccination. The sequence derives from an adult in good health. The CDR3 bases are TGTGCCAGCATCTGGGACAGGGGAAACTATGGCTACACCTTC. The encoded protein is CASIWDRGNYGYTF.